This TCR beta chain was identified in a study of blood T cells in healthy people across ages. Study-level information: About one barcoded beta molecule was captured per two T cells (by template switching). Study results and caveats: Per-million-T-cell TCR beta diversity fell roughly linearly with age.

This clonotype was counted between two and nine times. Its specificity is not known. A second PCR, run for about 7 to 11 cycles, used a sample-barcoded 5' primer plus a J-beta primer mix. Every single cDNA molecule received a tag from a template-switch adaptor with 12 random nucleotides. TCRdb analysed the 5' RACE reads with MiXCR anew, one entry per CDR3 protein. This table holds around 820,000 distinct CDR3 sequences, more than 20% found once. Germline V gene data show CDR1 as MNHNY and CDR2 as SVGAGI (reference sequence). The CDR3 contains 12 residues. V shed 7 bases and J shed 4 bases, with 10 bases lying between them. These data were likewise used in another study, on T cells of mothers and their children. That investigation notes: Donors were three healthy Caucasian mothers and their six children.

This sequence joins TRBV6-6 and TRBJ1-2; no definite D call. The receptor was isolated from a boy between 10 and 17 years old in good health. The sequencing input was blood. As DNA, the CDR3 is TGTGCCAGCATGGGGTCTAGCTATGGCTACACCTTC. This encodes CASMGSSYGYTF.